This T cell receptor beta chain was obtained from a study of T-cell memory formation after mild COVID-19. In germline, CDR1 is LGHNA, CDR2 YSLEER. There are 16 residues in the CDR3. Between the trimmed V and J ends, which lost 2 bases and 6 bases, there was a span of 16 bases. After 5'RACE with constant-segment primers, TCR alpha and TCR beta cDNA libraries carrying sample barcodes and UMIs were obtained. TCRdb redid the calling of the 5' RACE reads with MiXCR, one entry per CDR3 protein. The data contain roughly 340,000 distinct CDR3 sequences, 20% to 25% of them singletons. The receptor's source is a man between 18 and 35 years old who had mild COVID-19 (a few samples of this study predate the infection). Cell type and time point are not known. The material sequenced was PBMCs or a T cell subset sorted from them (not recorded which). The chain joins TRBV4-3 to TRBJ2-2, with D unclear. This chain's CDR3 is CASSQLTGFEAGELFF. CDR3 DNA: TGCGCCAGCAGCCAACTAACCGGGTTCGAAGCCGGGGAGCTGTTTTTT.